The clone carrying this T cell receptor (beta chain) was observed at least ten times. Antigen specificity is unknown. The sequenced fragment ends 3 residues before the CDR3 boundary, so the rest is inferred from the germline J gene. The sample is drawn from a study of T cell clonality in common variable immunodeficiency. Study-level points and caveats: Reportedly, TCR beta sequences from common variable immunodeficiency showed fewer deletions and N-nucleotide insertions. CVID patient heterogeneity limited repertoire-clinical complication correlations.

Aged roughly 9 to 70 years, CVID subjects averaged about 40 years old. This table comes from immunoSEQ multiplex PCR, and its TCRdb copy is limited to in-frame clones, with some not included. In total the sample includes around 42,000 clones, none of them seen once. V lost 8 bases to trimming and J lost 0 bases, with 11 bases between them. The length of the CDR3 is 13 residues. Germline CDR1 and CDR2: GTSNPN and SVGIG (reference sequence). Material: peripheral blood mononuclear cells. This receptor was obtained from a human donor with common variable immunodeficiency. This sequence joins TRBV30 and TRBJ2-4; D may correspond to TRBD1 or TRBD2 (5 bases each). The covered CDR3 bases are TGTGCCGGGACCCGACTAGCCAAAAACATT. Amino acids: CAGTRLAKNI. The whole CDR3 region reads CAGTRLAKNIQYF.